These 5 T cell receptor beta chains were all obtained from the same sample, sequenced in a study of cytomegalovirus exposure and HLA in healthy donors. The PCR had 60 Vbeta and 13 Jbeta primers. The repertoire was sequenced with immunoSEQ multiplex PCR; TCRdb's copy has only in-frame clones and lacks some. Here the sample spans about 180,000 clones, 80% being singletons. Sequenced: PBMCs. Receptors were obtained from a man aged 25 to 40 in good health and CMV-seronegative.

The chain couples TRBV19 to TRBJ1-2, with 9 bases fitting TRBD1. V was clipped by 10 bases and J by 7 bases; unmatched bases: 7. CDR1 LNHDA and CDR2 SQIVND come from the germline V gene (reference sequence). The CDR3 covers 12 residues. In nucleotides, the CDR3 is TGTGCCACCCGGGACAGGGTCAGTGGCTACACCTTC. Amino acids: CATRDRVSGYTF.

The rearrangement uses TRBV28 and TRBJ2-5, with no clear D. The CDR3 is 14 residues long. Trimming stripped 6 bases from V and 3 bases from J, with 14 bases between. Germline CDR1 and CDR2: MDHEN and SYDVKM. The CDR3 coding sequence is TGTGCCAGCAGGTACGGGTCTTTTAAAGAGACCCAGTACTTC. Translating it yields CASRYGSFKETQYF.

This chain links TRBV14 with TRBJ2-7, with D uncertain. The CDR3 consists of 16 residues. The ends were cut back, 1 base at V and 3 bases at J, with 16 bases in the middle. Per the germline V gene, CDR1 is SGHDN and CDR2 is FVKESK. The CDR3 sequence: CASSQVPGWPHYEQYF. The DNA for the CDR3 is TGTGCCAGCAGCCAAGTGCCTGGCTGGCCCCACTACGAGCAGTACTTC.

CDR3 nucleotides: TGCGCCAGCAGCTTCGGGACACCAGCAAACGAGCAGTACTTC. It codes for CASSFGTPANEQYF. The chain combines TRBV5-1 with TRBJ2-7, with D maybe TRBD1 (6 bases). This CDR3 is 14 amino acids long. Germline CDR1 and CDR2: SGHRS and YFSETQ. V was pared by 2 bases and J by 5 bases, with 14 bases between.

This chain uses TRBV6-5 with TRBJ1-3, with D unresolved. The CDR3 runs to 14 residues. The V end lost 8 bases, the J end lost 4 bases, and 15 bases lay between the germline ends. Looked up from germline, CDR1 is MNHEY and CDR2 is SVGAGI. CDR3: CASFEGFSGNTIYF. CDR3 sequence (DNA): TGTGCCAGCTTTGAGGGCTTTTCCGGAAACACCATATATTTT.